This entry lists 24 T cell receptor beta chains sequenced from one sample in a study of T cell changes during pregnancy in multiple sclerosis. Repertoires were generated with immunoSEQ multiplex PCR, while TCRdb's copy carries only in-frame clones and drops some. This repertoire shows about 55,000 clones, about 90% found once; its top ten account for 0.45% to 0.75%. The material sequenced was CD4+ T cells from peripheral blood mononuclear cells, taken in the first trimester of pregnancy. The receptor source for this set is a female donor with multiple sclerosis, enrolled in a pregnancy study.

CDR3 in DNA: TGTGCCAGCAGCTCAGAGGTCACTGAAGCTTTCTTT. Translating gives CASSSEVTEAFF. This sequence joins TRBV13 and TRBJ1-1; D not certain. Looked up from germline, CDR1 is PRHDT and CDR2 is FYEKMQ (reference sequence). With 4 bases removed from V and 4 bases from J, the gap between germline ends came to 7 bases. The length of the CDR3 is 12 residues.

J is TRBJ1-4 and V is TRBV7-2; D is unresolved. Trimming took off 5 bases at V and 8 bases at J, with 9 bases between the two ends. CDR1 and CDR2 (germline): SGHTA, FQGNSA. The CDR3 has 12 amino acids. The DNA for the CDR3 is TGTGCCAGCAGCCGACCGGGGGAAAAACTGTTTTTT. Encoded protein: CASSRPGEKLFF.

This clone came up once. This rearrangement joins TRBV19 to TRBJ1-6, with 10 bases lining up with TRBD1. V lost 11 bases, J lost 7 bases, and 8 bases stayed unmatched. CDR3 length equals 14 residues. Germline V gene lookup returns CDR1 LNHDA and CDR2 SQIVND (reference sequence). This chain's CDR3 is CAGRDRGFNSPLHF. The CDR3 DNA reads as TGTGCCGGCCGGGACAGGGGCTTCAATTCACCCCTCCACTTT.

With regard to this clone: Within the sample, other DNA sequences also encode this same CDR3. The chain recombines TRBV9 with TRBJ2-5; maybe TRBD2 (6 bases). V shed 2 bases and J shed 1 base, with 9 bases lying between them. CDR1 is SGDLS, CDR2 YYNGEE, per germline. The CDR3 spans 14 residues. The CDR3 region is CASSVGGLQETQYF. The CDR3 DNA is TGTGCCAGCAGCGTCGGGGGACTCCAAGAGACCCAGTACTTC.

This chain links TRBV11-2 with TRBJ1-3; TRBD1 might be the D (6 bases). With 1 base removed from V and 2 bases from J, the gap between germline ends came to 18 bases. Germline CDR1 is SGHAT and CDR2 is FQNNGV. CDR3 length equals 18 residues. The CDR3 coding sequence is TGTGCCAGCAGCTTAGGTTTAGGGGGTCCCTGGACTGGAAACACCATATATTTT. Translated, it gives CASSLGLGGPWTGNTIYF.

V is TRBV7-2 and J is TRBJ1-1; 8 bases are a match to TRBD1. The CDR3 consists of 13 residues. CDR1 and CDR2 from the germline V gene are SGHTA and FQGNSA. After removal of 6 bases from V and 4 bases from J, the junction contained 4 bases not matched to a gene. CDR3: CASRNTGGTEAFF. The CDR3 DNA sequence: TGTGCCAGCAGAAATACAGGGGGCACTGAAGCTTTCTTT.

The CDR3 sequence is CATSRDRGQTNEKLFF. CDR3 nucleotides: TGTGCCACCAGCAGAGATCGAGGGCAGACTAATGAAAAACTGTTTTTT. The gene calls are TRBV15 and TRBJ1-4; D is unresolved. The CDR3 is 16 amino acids. Germline V gives CDR1 LNHNV, CDR2 YYDKDF (reference sequence). With 0 bases removed from V and 2 bases from J, the gap between germline ends came to 10 bases.

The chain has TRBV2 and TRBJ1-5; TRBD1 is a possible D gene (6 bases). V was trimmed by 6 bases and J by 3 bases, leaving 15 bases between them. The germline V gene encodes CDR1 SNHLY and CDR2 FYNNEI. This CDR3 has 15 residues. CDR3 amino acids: CASRASGQLNQPQHF. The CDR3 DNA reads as TGTGCCAGCAGAGCCTCTGGACAGCTCAATCAGCCCCAGCATTTT.

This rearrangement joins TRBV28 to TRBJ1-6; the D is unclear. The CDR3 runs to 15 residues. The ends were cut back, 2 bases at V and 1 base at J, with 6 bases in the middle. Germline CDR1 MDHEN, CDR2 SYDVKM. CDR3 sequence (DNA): TGTGCCAGCAGTTTACGGGGTTCCTATAATTCACCCCTCCACTTT. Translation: CASSLRGSYNSPLHF.

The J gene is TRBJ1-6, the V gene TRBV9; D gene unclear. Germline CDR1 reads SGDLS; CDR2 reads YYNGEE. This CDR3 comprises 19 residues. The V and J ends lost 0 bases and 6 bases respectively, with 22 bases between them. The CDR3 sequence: CASSVGPAGSWGGNSPLHF. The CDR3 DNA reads TGTGCCAGCAGCGTAGGTCCCGCCGGTTCATGGGGAGGTAATTCACCCCTCCACTTT.

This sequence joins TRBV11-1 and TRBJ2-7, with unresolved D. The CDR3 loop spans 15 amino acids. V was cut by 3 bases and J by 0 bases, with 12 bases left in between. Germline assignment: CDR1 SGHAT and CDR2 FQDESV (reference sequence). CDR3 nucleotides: TGTGCCAGCAGCTTGAGGTCCGAGATCTCCTACGAGCAGTACTTC. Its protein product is CASSLRSEISYEQYF. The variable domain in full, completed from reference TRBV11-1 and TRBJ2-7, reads EAEVAQSPRYKITEKSQAVAFWCDPISGHATLYWYRQILGQGPELLVQFQDESVVDDSQLPKDRFSAERLKGVDSTLKIQPAELGDSAMYLCASSLRSEISYEQYFGPGTRLTVT.

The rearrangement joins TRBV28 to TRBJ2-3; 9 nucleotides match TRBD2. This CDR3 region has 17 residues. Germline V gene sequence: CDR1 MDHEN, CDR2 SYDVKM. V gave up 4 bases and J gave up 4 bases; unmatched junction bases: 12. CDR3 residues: CASSYFKGLAGADTQYF. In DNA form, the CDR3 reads TGTGCCAGCAGTTATTTTAAGGGGTTAGCGGGAGCAGATACGCAGTATTTT.

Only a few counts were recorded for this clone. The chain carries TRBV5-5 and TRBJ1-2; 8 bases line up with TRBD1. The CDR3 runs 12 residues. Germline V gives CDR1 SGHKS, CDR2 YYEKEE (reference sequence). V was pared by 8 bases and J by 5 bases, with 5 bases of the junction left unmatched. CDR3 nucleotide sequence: TGTGCCAGTGGACAGGGAGAGTATGGCTACACCTTC. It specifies CASGQGEYGYTF.

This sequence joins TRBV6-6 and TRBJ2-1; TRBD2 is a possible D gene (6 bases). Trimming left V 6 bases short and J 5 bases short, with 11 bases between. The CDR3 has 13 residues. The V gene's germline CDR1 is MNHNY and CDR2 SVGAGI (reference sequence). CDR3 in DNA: TGTGCCAGCAGGCGGGACCCCAACAATGAGCAGTTCTTC. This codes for CASRRDPNNEQFF.

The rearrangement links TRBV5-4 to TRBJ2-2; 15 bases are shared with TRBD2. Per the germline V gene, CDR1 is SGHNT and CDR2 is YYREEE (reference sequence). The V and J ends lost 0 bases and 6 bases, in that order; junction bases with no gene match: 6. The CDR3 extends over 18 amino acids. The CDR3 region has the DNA TGTGCCAGCAGCTTGGGGACTAGCGGGAGGGTCTCGGCCGGGGAGCTGTTTTTT. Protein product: CASSLGTSGRVSAGELFF.

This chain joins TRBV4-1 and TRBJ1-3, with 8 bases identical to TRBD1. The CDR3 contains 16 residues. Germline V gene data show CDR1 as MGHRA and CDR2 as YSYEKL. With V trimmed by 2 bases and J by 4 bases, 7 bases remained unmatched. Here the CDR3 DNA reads TGCGCCAGCAGCCAACCTACGACAGGGGTAGGAAACACCATATATTTT. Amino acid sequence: CASSQPTTGVGNTIYF.

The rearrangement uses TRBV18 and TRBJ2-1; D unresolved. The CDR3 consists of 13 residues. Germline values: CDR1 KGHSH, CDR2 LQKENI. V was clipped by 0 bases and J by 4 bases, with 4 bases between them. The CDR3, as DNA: TGTGCCAGCTCACCACCGCGTTACAATGAGCAGTTCTTC. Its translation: CASSPPRYNEQFF.

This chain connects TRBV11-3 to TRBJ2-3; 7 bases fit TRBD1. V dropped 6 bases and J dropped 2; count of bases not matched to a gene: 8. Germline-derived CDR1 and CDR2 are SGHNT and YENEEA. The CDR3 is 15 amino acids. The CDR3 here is CASSPQGKATDTQYF. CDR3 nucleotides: TGTGCCAGCAGTCCACAGGGGAAAGCCACAGATACGCAGTATTTT. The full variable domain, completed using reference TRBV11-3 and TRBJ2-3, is EAGVVQSPRYKIIEKKQPVAFWCNPISGHNTLYWYLQNLGQGPELLIRYENEEAVDDSQLPKDRFSAERLKGVDSTLKIQPAELGDSAVYLCASSPQGKATDTQYFGPGTRLTVL.

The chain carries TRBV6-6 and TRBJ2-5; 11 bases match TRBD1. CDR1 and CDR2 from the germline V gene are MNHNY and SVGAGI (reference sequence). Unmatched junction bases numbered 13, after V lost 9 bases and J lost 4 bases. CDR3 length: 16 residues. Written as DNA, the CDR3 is TGTGCCAGTAGAATAGCGGGACAGGGGGTTTCAGAGACCCAGTACTTC. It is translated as CASRIAGQGVSETQYF.

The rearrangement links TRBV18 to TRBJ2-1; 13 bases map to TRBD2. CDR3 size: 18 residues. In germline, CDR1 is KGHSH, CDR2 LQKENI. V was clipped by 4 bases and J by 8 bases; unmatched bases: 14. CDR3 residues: CASSLRTSGGLSIDEQFF. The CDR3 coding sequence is TGTGCCAGCTCACTTCGGACTAGCGGGGGCTTATCTATAGATGAGCAGTTCTTC. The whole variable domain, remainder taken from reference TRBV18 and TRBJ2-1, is NAGVMQNPRHLVRRRGQEARLRCSPMKGHSHVYWYRQLPEEGLKFMVYLQKENIIDESGMPKERFSAEFPKEGPSILRIQQVVRGDSAAYFCASSLRTSGGLSIDEQFFGPGTRLTVL.

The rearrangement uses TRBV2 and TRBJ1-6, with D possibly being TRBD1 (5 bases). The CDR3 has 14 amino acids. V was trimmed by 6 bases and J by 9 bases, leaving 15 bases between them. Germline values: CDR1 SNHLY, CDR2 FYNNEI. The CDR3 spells CASRRQFVSSPLHF. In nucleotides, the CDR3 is TGTGCCAGCAGACGACAGTTTGTTAGTTCACCCCTCCACTTT.

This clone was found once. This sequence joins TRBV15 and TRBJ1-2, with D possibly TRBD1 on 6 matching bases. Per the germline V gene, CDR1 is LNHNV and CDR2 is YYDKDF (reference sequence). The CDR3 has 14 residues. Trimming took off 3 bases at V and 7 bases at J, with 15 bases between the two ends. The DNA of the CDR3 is TGTGCCACCAGCAGTACCCGGACAGCGGTTGGCTACACCTTC. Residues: CATSSTRTAVGYTF.

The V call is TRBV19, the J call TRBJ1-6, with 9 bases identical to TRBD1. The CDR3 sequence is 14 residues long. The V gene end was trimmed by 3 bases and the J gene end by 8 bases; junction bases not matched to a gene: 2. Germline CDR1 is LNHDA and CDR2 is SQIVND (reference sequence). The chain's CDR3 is CASSITGGDSPLHF. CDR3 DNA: TGTGCCAGTAGTATTACAGGGGGCGATTCACCCCTCCACTTT.

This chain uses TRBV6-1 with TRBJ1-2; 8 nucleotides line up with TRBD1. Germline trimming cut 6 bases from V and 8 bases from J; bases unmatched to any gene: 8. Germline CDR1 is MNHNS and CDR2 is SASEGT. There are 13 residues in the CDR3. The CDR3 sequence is CASRGDRMNGYTF. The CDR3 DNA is TGTGCCAGCAGGGGGGACAGGATGAACGGCTACACCTTC.